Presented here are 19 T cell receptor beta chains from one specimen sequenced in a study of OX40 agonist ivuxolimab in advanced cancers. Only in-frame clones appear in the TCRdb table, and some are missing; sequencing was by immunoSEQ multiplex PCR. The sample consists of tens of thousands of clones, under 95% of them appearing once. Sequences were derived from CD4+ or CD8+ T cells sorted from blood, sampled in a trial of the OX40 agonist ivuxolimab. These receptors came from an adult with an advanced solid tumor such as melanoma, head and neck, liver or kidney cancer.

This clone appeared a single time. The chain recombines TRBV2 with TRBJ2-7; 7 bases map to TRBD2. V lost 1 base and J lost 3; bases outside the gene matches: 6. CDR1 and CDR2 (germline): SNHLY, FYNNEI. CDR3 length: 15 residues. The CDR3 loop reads CASSEGREPYYEQYF. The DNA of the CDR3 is TGTGCCAGCAGTGAAGGGCGGGAGCCCTACTACGAGCAGTACTTC.

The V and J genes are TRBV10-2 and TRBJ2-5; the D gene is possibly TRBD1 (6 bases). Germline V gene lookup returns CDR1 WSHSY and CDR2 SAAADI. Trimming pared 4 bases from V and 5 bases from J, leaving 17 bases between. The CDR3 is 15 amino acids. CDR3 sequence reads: CASSVGQGLWETQYF. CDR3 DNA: TGCGCCAGCAGTGTGGGGCAGGGGTTGTGGGAGACCCAGTACTTC.

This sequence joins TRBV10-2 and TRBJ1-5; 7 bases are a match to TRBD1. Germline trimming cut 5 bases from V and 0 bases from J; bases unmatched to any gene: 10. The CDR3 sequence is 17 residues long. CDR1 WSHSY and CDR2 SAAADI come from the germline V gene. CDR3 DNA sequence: TGCGCCAGCAGTTTACCGGGACAGAGTTTTAGCAATCAGCCCCAGCATTTT. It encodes CASSLPGQSFSNQPQHF.

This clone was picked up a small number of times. This chain's CDR3 is CASSLAQNQLATNEKLFF. The DNA of the CDR3 is TGTGCCAGCAGCTTGGCACAGAACCAACTCGCAACTAATGAAAAACTGTTTTTT. The J gene is TRBJ1-4, the V gene TRBV5-5; D gene unclear. CDR3 size: 18 residues. CDR1 is SGHKS and CDR2 is YYEKEE in the germline V gene (reference sequence). V was trimmed by 0 bases and J by 0 bases, leaving 15 bases between them.

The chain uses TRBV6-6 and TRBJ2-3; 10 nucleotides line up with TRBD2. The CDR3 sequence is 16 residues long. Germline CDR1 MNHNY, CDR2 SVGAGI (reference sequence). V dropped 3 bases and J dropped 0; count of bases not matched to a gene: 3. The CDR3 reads CASSYLAGDSTDTQYF. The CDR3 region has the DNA TGTGCCAGCAGTTATCTAGCGGGGGACAGCACAGATACGCAGTATTTT.

The DNA for the CDR3 is TGTGCCAGCAGTTACGGTGGGACTAGGGTTGGCAATGAGCAGTTCTTC. This translates into CASSYGGTRVGNEQFF. V gene TRBV6-6 combines with J gene TRBJ2-1, with 8 bases that match TRBD2. Trimming cost V 2 bases and J 6 bases; bases outside gene matches: 9. The germline V gene has CDR1 MNHNY and CDR2 SVGAGI (reference sequence). The CDR3 sequence is 16 residues long.

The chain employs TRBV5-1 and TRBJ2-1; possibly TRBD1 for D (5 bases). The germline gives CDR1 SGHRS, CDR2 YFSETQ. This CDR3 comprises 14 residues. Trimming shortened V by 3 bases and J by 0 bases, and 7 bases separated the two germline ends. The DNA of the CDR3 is TGCGCCAGCAGCTGGGGCATCTCCTACAATGAGCAGTTCTTC. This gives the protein CASSWGISYNEQFF.

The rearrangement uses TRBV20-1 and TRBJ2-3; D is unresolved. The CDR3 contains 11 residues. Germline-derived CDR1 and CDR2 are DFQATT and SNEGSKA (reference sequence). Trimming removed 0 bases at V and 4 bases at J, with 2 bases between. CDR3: CSARDSDTQYF. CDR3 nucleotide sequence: TGCAGTGCTAGAGATTCAGATACGCAGTATTTT.

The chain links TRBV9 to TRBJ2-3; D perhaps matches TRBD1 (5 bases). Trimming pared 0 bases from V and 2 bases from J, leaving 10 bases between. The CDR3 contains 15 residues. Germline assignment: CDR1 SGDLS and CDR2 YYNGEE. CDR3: CASSVGGRDTDTQYF. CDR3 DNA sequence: TGTGCCAGCAGCGTAGGAGGCAGGGACACAGATACGCAGTATTTT.

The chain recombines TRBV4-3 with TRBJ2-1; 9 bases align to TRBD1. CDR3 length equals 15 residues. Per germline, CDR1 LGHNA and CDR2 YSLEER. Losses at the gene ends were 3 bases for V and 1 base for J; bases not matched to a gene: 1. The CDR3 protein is CASSQDRGSYNEQFF. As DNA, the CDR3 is TGCGCCAGCAGCCAGGACAGGGGATCCTACAATGAGCAGTTCTTC.

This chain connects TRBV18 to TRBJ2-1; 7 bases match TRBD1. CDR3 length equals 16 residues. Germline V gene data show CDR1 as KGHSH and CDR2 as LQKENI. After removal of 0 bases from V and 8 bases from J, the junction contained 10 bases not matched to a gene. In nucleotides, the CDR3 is TGTGCCAGCTCACCACCTGTGTACAGGGGTGTAGATGAGCAGTTCTTC. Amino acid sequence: CASSPPVYRGVDEQFF.

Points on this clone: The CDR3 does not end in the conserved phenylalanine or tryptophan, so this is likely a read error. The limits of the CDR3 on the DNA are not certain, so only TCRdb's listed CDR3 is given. This chain's CDR3 is CASSTPGTGWVC. The V call is TRBV7-9, the J call TRBJ1-3; the table's D call, TRBD1, has no DNA check behind it. The CDR3 length is 12 residues, termini included. Germline assignment: CDR1 SEHNR and CDR2 FQNEAQ (reference sequence).

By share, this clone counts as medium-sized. The CDR3 coding sequence is TGCGCCAGCAGCCAAGAGTTTAGGGAGTTTAGCACTGAAGCTTTCTTT. Amino acids: CASSQEFREFSTEAFF. The chain couples TRBV4-1 to TRBJ1-1; D call uncertain. CDR3 length equals 16 residues. The V gene lost 0 bases and the J gene lost 4 bases, with 15 bases spanning the gap. Germline CDR1 reads MGHRA; CDR2 reads YSYEKL.

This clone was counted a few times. The CDR3 protein is CASSDSRETDTQYF. In DNA form, the CDR3 reads TGTGCCAGCAGTGACTCGCGGGAGACAGATACGCAGTATTTT. The chain uses TRBV6-4 and TRBJ2-3, with TRBD2 matching 7 bases. Trimming at V came to 0 bases and at J to 3 bases, leaving 0 bases not matched to a gene. The germline gives CDR1 MRHNA, CDR2 SNTAGT. This CDR3 spans 14 amino acids.

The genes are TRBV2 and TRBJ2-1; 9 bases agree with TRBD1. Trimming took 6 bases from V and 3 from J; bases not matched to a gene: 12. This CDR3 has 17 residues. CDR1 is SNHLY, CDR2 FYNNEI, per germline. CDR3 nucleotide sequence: TGTGCCAGCAGGGCAGACCCGACAGGGGGGATCTACAATGAGCAGTTCTTC. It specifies CASRADPTGGIYNEQFF.

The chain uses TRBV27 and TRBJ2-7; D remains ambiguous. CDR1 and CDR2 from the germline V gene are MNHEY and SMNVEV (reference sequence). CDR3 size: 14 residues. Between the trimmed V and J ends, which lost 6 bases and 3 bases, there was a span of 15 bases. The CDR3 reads CASRAGTHRYEQYF. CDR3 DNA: TGTGCCAGCAGGGCAGGCACCCACCGCTACGAGCAGTACTTC.

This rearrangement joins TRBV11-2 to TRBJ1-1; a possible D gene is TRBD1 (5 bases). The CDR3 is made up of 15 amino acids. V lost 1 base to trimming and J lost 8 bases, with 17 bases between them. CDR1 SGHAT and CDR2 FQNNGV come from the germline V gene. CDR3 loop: CASSLAPQGPREAFF. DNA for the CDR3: TGTGCCAGCAGCTTAGCCCCCCAGGGCCCACGCGAAGCTTTCTTT. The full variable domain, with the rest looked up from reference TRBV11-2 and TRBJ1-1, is EAGVAQSPRYKIIEKRQSVAFWCNPISGHATLYWYQQILGQGPKLLIQFQNNGVVDDSQLPKDRFSAERLKGVDSTLKIQPAKLEDSAVYLCASSLAPQGPREAFFGQGTRLTVV.

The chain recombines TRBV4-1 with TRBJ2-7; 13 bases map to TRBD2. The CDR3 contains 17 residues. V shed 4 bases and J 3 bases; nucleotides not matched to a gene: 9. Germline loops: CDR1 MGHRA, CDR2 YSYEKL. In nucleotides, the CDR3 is TGCGCCAGCAGCCCCCGACTAGCGGGAGGCCCTATCTACGAGCAGTACTTC. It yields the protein CASSPRLAGGPIYEQYF.

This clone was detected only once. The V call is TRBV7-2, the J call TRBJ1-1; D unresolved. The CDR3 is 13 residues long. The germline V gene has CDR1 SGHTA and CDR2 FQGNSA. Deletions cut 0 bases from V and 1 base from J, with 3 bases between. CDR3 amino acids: CASSLARNTEAFF. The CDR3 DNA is TGTGCCAGCAGCTTAGCTAGGAACACTGAAGCTTTCTTT.